Listed below are T cell receptor beta chains from one sample, sequenced in a study of blood T cells in healthy people across ages. Each CDR3 protein is one row after TCRdb ran MiXCR on the 5' RACE reads. Among under 1,100,000 distinct CDR3 sequences, 20% to 25% were seen once, and the ten largest hold less than 0.85%. The sample also formed part of further work on T cells of mothers and their children.

Sequences were obtained from blood. The receptor set was obtained from a girl aged 2 to 10 in good health. The CDR3 runs from the conserved cysteine through the conserved F or W. D genes are given only for firm matches. Rows may omit the clone size; those that give it use once, few, many or a size class.

J gene: TRBJ2-5
V gene: TRBV7-9
D gene: .
CDR3 length: 15
clone size: .
CDR3 protein: CASSLFIRAQETQYF
CDR3 DNA: TGTGCCAGCAGCTTATTCATAAGGGCGCAAGAGACCCAGTACTTC

J gene: TRBJ2-5
V gene: TRBV29-1
D gene: TRBD1
CDR3 length: 12
clone size: few
CDR3 protein: CSVRPGQGADFF
CDR3 DNA: TGCAGCGTTCGGCCGGGACAGGGGGCAGATTTCTTC

J gene: TRBJ2-7
V gene: TRBV29-1
D gene: .
CDR3 length: 12
clone size: .
CDR3 protein: CSVFTGSYEQYF
CDR3 DNA: TGCAGCGTTTTCACAGGGAGCTACGAGCAGTACTTC

J gene: TRBJ2-1
V gene: TRBV13
D gene: .
CDR3 length: 14
clone size: few
CDR3 protein: CASSSPLRGNEQFF
CDR3 DNA: TGTGCCAGCAGCTCTCCTTTAAGGGGGAATGAGCAGTTCTTC

J gene: TRBJ2-7
V gene: TRBV4-1
D gene: TRBD2
CDR3 length: 17
clone size: few
CDR3 protein: CASSQDQGTSGGIKQYF
CDR3 DNA: TGCGCCAGCAGCCAAGATCAAGGGACTAGCGGGGGGATCAAGCAGTACTTC

J gene: TRBJ1-6
V gene: TRBV19
D gene: .
CDR3 length: 13
clone size: .
CDR3 protein: CASSPDSGSPLHF
CDR3 DNA: TGTGCCAGTAGTCCGGACAGTGGGTCACCCCTCCACTTT

J gene: TRBJ2-4
V gene: TRBV4-2
D gene: .
CDR3 length: 17
clone size: few
CDR3 protein: CASSHPLGVNTQNIQYF
CDR3 DNA: TGTGCCAGCAGCCACCCCTTGGGAGTCAACACCCAAAACATTCAGTACTTC

J gene: TRBJ1-4
V gene: TRBV20-1
D gene: .
CDR3 length: 17
clone size: few
CDR3 protein: CSARADRGFGTNEKLFF
CDR3 DNA: TGCAGTGCTAGAGCCGACCGTGGGTTCGGCACTAATGAAAAACTGTTTTTT

J gene: TRBJ2-6
V gene: TRBV5-1
D gene: .
CDR3 length: 15
clone size: .
CDR3 protein: CASGEWGSGANVLTF
CDR3 DNA: TGCGCCAGCGGGGAGTGGGGCTCTGGGGCCAACGTCCTGACTTTC

J gene: TRBJ2-1
V gene: TRBV20-1
D gene: TRBD2
CDR3 length: 15
clone size: .
CDR3 protein: CSATYRDYHYNEQFF
CDR3 DNA: TGCAGTGCTACCTACCGGGACTATCACTACAATGAGCAGTTCTTC

J gene: TRBJ1-1
V gene: TRBV5-1
D gene: .
CDR3 length: 14
clone size: .
CDR3 protein: CASSFQGRGTEAFF
CDR3 DNA: TGCGCCAGCAGCTTCCAGGGCCGGGGGACTGAAGCTTTCTTT

J gene: TRBJ1-2
V gene: TRBV5-1
D gene: TRBD1
CDR3 length: 13
clone size: .
CDR3 protein: CASRDRTNYGYTF
CDR3 DNA: TGCGCCAGCAGGGACAGGACTAACTATGGCTACACCTTC